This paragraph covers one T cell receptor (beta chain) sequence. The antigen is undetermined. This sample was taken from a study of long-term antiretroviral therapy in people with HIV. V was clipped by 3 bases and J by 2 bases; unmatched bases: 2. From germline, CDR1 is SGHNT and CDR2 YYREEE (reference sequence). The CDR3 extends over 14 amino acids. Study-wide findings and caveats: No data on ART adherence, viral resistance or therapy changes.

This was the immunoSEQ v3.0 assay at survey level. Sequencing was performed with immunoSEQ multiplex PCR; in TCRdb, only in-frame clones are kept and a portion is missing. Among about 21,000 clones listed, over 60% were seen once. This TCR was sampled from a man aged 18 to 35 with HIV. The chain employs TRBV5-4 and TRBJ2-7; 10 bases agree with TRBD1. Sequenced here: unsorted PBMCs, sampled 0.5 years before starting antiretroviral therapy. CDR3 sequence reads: CASSSGTGAYEQYF. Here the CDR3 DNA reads TGTGCCAGCAGCTCCGGGACAGGGGCCTACGAGCAGTACTTC.